This T cell receptor beta chain was identified during a study of OX40 agonist ivuxolimab in advanced cancers. Study in general: Ivuxolimab was administered intravenously to patients at 0.01 to 10 mg/kg every 2 weeks. Three individuals attained partial responses, comprising one hepatocellular carcinoma case and two cutaneous melanoma cases.

Measured with immunoSEQ multiplex PCR; TCRdb has only the in-frame clones, and not every one. The sample carries 75,000 to 95,000 clones, roughly 80% recorded once. The input for sequencing was CD4+ or CD8+ T cells sorted from blood, taken in a trial of the OX40 agonist ivuxolimab. The TCR originated in an adult with an advanced solid tumor such as melanoma, head and neck, liver or kidney cancer.

CDR3 DNA sequence: TGTGCCAGCAGTCCCCGGACAGGGGGCCGCACAGATACGCAGTATTTT. It yields the protein CASSPRTGGRTDTQYF. The chain uses TRBV2 and TRBJ2-3; TRBD1 agrees at 11 bases. The CDR3 covers 16 residues. V was pared by 5 bases and J by 1 base, with 5 bases of the junction left unmatched. Germline loops: CDR1 SNHLY, CDR2 FYNNEI.